The sample holds one count of the clone carrying this T cell receptor (beta chain). Its antigen is currently unknown. The sort gate was single viable CD3+CD4+CD8-CD45RO+ cells for memory CD4+ T cells. The entry originates in a study of memory CD4+ T cells and cytomegalovirus serostatus. Study-wide findings and caveats: Median bootstrapped AUC for CMV status was approximately 0.95 originally, around 0.91 US-trained.

Profiling relied on immunoSEQ multiplex PCR, and the TCRdb table lists in-frame clones only, not all of them. The sample contains 40,000 to 50,000 clones, about 70% of which appear only once. CDR1 is MNHNS and CDR2 is SASEGT in the germline V gene. V lost 11 bases, J lost 4 bases, and 17 bases lay in between. There are 13 residues in the CDR3. The chain couples TRBV6-1 to TRBJ2-5, with D perhaps TRBD2 (6 bases). Sequencing was carried out using memory CD4+ T cells from blood. The TCR sequence derives from an adult in good health and CMV-seropositive. CDR3 residues: CASGERRGETQYF. The DNA for the CDR3 is TGTGCCTCGGGCGAGCGGAGGGGAGAGACCCAGTACTTC.